A selection of T cell receptor beta chains follows, all from one sample in a study of CD8 T cells in ankylosing spondylitis. TCRdb redid the calling of the 5' RACE reads with MiXCR, one entry per CDR3 protein. The data contain about 540,000 distinct CDR3 sequences, roughly an eighth of them singletons. Material: blood, either unsorted or a sorted T cell fraction (not recorded which). The receptors derive from a male donor with ankylosing spondylitis. The CDR3 runs from the conserved cysteine through the conserved F or W. Each record gives: V gene, D gene, clone size, J gene, CDR3 protein, CDR3 DNA. D genes are given only for firm matches. Rows may omit the clone size; those that give it use once, few, many or a size class.

>TRBV20-1|.|.|TRBJ2-7
CSARGRGTTYEQYF
TGCAGTGCTAGGGGCAGGGGTACTACCTACGAGCAGTACTTC
>TRBV7-9|.|few|TRBJ2-3
CASRNTGIKDTQYF
TGTGCCAGCAGAAATACCGGGATAAAAGATACGCAGTATTTT
>TRBV11-2|.|.|TRBJ1-5
CASSQPGQPQHF
TGTGCCAGCAGCCAACCGGGGCAGCCCCAGCATTTT
>TRBV24-1|TRBD2|.|TRBJ2-1
CATSDRLAGGNEQFF
TGTGCCACCAGTGATCGACTAGCGGGAGGGAATGAGCAGTTCTTC
>TRBV3-1|.|.|TRBJ2-7
CASSWQGRYEQYF
TGTGCCAGCAGTTGGCAGGGGCGCTACGAGCAGTACTTC
>TRBV20-1|TRBD2|few|TRBJ2-2
CSGSGSWTGELFF
TGCAGCGGTAGCGGGAGTTGGACCGGGGAGCTGTTTTTT
>TRBV5-1|.|.|TRBJ2-7
CASSPQKGGASEQYF
TGCGCCAGCAGCCCCCAAAAGGGGGGGGCGAGCGAGCAGTACTTC
>TRBV5-1|.|few|TRBJ1-1
CASSTRQANTEAFF
TGCGCCAGCAGCACCCGACAGGCGAACACTGAAGCTTTCTTT
>TRBV7-8|.|few|TRBJ1-5
CASSLVGRDEYSNQPQHF
TGTGCCAGCAGCTTAGTGGGCAGGGATGAGTATAGCAATCAGCCCCAGCATTTT
>TRBV20-1|.|few|TRBJ1-2
CSATGAGYGYTF
TGCAGTGCTACCGGGGCCGGATATGGCTACACCTTC
>TRBV3-1|.|.|TRBJ1-6
CASSRGGTGMDNSPLHF
TGTGCCAGCAGCCGCGGGGGAACAGGGATGGATAATTCACCCCTCCACTTT
>TRBV10-3|TRBD1|few|TRBJ2-7
CAISEIWTGDHHEQYF
TGTGCCATCAGTGAGATTTGGACAGGGGATCACCACGAGCAGTACTTC
>TRBV30|.|.|TRBJ1-1
CAWNVENTEAFF
TGTGCCTGGAATGTGGAGAACACTGAAGCTTTCTTT
>TRBV7-9|.|.|TRBJ1-5
CASSFTSGGHQPQHF
TGTGCCAGCAGCTTTACATCCGGGGGGCATCAGCCCCAGCATTTT
>TRBV7-9|TRBD2|few|TRBJ2-1
CASSPGGGSNSYNEQFF
TGTGCCAGCAGCCCTGGGGGGGGATCTAACTCCTACAATGAGCAGTTCTTC
>TRBV30|TRBD2|.|TRBJ2-1
CASKSGTSRHEQFF
TGTGCCTCGAAAAGCGGGACTAGTCGACATGAGCAGTTCTTC
>TRBV6-1|.|few|TRBJ2-3
CASGKTVAGTDTQYF
TGTGCCAGCGGGAAAACAGTGGCGGGCACAGATACGCAGTATTTT